These T cell receptor beta chains were read from a single sample in a study of T cell repertoires in cytomegalovirus infection. TCRdb itself ran the reads through MiXCR, one entry per CDR3 protein. In the table there are 250,000 or so distinct CDR3 sequences, 9.1% of which are singletons. Material for sequencing was PBMCs. All receptors derive from a human donor in good health (CMV status not recorded). Some clones in this sample may be carry-over from other donors' samples. CDR3s leave out the opening cysteine and the closing phenylalanine or tryptophan.

cdr3_aa: ASSLSGQGAGEQY
v_call: TRBV28
j_call: TRBJ2-7
cdr3_length: 13

cdr3_aa: ASSILQAGTEAF
v_call: TRBV19
j_call: TRBJ1-1
cdr3_length: 12

cdr3_aa: ASSPGKGWEKLF
v_call: TRBV7-2
j_call: TRBJ1-4
cdr3_length: 12

cdr3_aa: ASRKIDREETQY
v_call: TRBV5-4
j_call: TRBJ2-5
cdr3_length: 12

cdr3_aa: ASSQDLAGAYGYT
v_call: TRBV14
j_call: TRBJ1-2
cdr3_length: 13

cdr3_aa: ASSPSPDRAFSNQPQH
v_call: TRBV18
j_call: TRBJ1-5
cdr3_length: 16

cdr3_aa: ASGTDGTYEQY
v_call: TRBV19
j_call: TRBJ2-7
cdr3_length: 11

cdr3_aa: ASSPGNRAEGYT
v_call: TRBV7-2
j_call: TRBJ1-2
cdr3_length: 12

cdr3_aa: ASSPRRDSNQPQH
v_call: TRBV2
j_call: TRBJ1-5
cdr3_length: 13

cdr3_aa: ASNRDRLNTEAF
v_call: TRBV28
j_call: TRBJ1-1
cdr3_length: 12

cdr3_aa: ASSPRGATTEAF
v_call: TRBV28
j_call: TRBJ1-1
cdr3_length: 12

cdr3_aa: SVGDASNQPQH
v_call: TRBV29-1
j_call: TRBJ1-5
cdr3_length: 11

cdr3_aa: ASSLRGPAGELF
v_call: TRBV28
j_call: TRBJ2-2
cdr3_length: 12

cdr3_aa: ASSLGGPNYEQY
v_call: TRBV7-2
j_call: TRBJ2-7
cdr3_length: 12

cdr3_aa: ASSSGAGGTEAF
v_call: TRBV7-2
j_call: TRBJ1-1
cdr3_length: 12

cdr3_aa: ASSWRDIAGNTIY
v_call: TRBV7-8
j_call: TRBJ1-3
cdr3_length: 13

cdr3_aa: ASTPTVLAKNIQY
v_call: TRBV7-2
j_call: TRBJ2-4
cdr3_length: 13

cdr3_aa: SVVWGLTRNEKLF
v_call: TRBV29-1
j_call: TRBJ1-4
cdr3_length: 13

cdr3_aa: ASSRRTATNEKLF
v_call: TRBV7-2
j_call: TRBJ1-4
cdr3_length: 13

cdr3_aa: SVWEGGGYNEQF
v_call: TRBV29-1
j_call: TRBJ2-1
cdr3_length: 12

cdr3_aa: ASAWGTEAF
v_call: TRBV12-3/TRBV12-4
j_call: TRBJ1-1
cdr3_length: 9

cdr3_aa: ASSLIQATDYTGELF
v_call: TRBV7-3
j_call: TRBJ2-2
cdr3_length: 15

cdr3_aa: SVVPRTRNEQF
v_call: TRBV29-1
j_call: TRBJ2-1
cdr3_length: 11

cdr3_aa: ASSLAPRGGETQY
v_call: TRBV7-6
j_call: TRBJ2-5
cdr3_length: 13

cdr3_aa: SVDKMDRGLNYGYT
v_call: TRBV29-1
j_call: TRBJ1-2
cdr3_length: 14

cdr3_aa: ASSRNRDLYEQY
v_call: TRBV27
j_call: TRBJ2-7
cdr3_length: 12

cdr3_aa: ASSLRGRINTEAF
v_call: TRBV7-2
j_call: TRBJ1-1
cdr3_length: 13

cdr3_aa: ATGLRTANTGELF
v_call: TRBV5-4
j_call: TRBJ2-2
cdr3_length: 13

cdr3_aa: ASIKGLAGDTQY
v_call: TRBV6-1
j_call: TRBJ2-3
cdr3_length: 12

cdr3_aa: ASGSGLAGGPDTQY
v_call: TRBV7-6
j_call: TRBJ2-3
cdr3_length: 14

cdr3_aa: AAQGRTGELF
v_call: TRBV19
j_call: TRBJ2-2
cdr3_length: 10

cdr3_aa: ASSTGTDTGELF
v_call: TRBV7-8
j_call: TRBJ2-2
cdr3_length: 12

cdr3_aa: ASSLFGNQPQH
v_call: TRBV28
j_call: TRBJ1-5
cdr3_length: 11

cdr3_aa: ASSLGQSNQPQH
v_call: TRBV5-1
j_call: TRBJ1-5
cdr3_length: 12

cdr3_aa: ASSLEPTPNTEAF
v_call: TRBV4-1
j_call: TRBJ1-1
cdr3_length: 13

cdr3_aa: SAPPPGSRVMNTEAF
v_call: TRBV20-1
j_call: TRBJ1-1
cdr3_length: 15

cdr3_aa: ASSFIAYEQY
v_call: TRBV12-3/TRBV12-4
j_call: TRBJ2-7
cdr3_length: 10

cdr3_aa: ASSSPPGRHTDTQY
v_call: TRBV7-2
j_call: TRBJ2-3
cdr3_length: 14

cdr3_aa: AWSIGTADQPQH
v_call: TRBV30
j_call: TRBJ1-5
cdr3_length: 12

cdr3_aa: ASSPPRELNQPQH
v_call: TRBV6-6
j_call: TRBJ1-5
cdr3_length: 13

cdr3_aa: ASRTDYMNTEAF
v_call: TRBV28
j_call: TRBJ1-1
cdr3_length: 12

cdr3_aa: ASSRLAGGTYEQY
v_call: TRBV5-3
j_call: TRBJ2-7
cdr3_length: 13

cdr3_aa: ASSQDIPYQETQY
v_call: TRBV3-1
j_call: TRBJ2-5
cdr3_length: 13

cdr3_aa: ASSHILAGRSETQY
v_call: TRBV12-3/TRBV12-4
j_call: TRBJ2-5
cdr3_length: 14

cdr3_aa: ASSRNNRGTGELF
v_call: TRBV7-2
j_call: TRBJ2-2
cdr3_length: 13

cdr3_aa: AWARRQVDEKLF
v_call: TRBV30
j_call: TRBJ1-4
cdr3_length: 12

cdr3_aa: ASSRDTYEKLF
v_call: TRBV2
j_call: TRBJ1-4
cdr3_length: 11

cdr3_aa: ASSLGPPSGTQRYGYT
v_call: TRBV7-2
j_call: TRBJ1-2
cdr3_length: 16

cdr3_aa: SSPIGGSQETQY
v_call: TRBV20-1
j_call: TRBJ2-5
cdr3_length: 12

cdr3_aa: ASSQDRNMNTEAF
v_call: TRBV4-1
j_call: TRBJ1-1
cdr3_length: 13

cdr3_aa: ASSLAGGAVTYEQY
v_call: TRBV7-2
j_call: TRBJ2-7
cdr3_length: 14

cdr3_aa: ASSGDRDRGTLNTEAF
v_call: TRBV6-1
j_call: TRBJ1-1
cdr3_length: 16